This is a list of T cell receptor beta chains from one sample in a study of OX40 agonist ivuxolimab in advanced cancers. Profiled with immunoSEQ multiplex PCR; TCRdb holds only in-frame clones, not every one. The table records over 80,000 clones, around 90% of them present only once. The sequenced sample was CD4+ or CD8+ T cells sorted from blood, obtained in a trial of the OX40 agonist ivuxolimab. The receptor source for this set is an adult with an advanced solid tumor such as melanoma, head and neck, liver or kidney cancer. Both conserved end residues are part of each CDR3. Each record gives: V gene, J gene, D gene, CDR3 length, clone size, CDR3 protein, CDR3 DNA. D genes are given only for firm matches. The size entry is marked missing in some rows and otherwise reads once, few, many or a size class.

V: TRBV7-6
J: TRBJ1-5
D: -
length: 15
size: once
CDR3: CASSLGSLRNQPQHF
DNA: TGTGCCAGCAGCTTGGGAAGTCTTCGCAATCAGCCCCAGCATTTT

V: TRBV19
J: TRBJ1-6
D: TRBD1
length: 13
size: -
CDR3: CATSTGGNSPLHF
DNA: TGTGCCACCTCGACAGGGGGAAATTCACCCCTCCACTTT

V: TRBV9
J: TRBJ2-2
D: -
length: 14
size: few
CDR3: CASSVEAFTGELFF
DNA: TGTGCCAGCAGCGTAGAAGCGTTCACCGGGGAGCTGTTTTTT

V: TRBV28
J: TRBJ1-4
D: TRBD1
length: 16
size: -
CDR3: CASSLRPGGRAEKLFF
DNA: TGTGCCAGCAGTTTAAGGCCAGGGGGGCGGGCTGAAAAACTGTTTTTT

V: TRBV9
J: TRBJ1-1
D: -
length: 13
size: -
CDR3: CASSPTLNTEAFF
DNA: TGTGCCAGCAGCCCGACCTTAAACACTGAAGCTTTCTTT

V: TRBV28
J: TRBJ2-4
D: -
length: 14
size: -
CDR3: CASTSGAEGAIQYF
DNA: TGTGCCAGCACTTCTGGGGCAGAAGGGGCCATTCAGTACTTC

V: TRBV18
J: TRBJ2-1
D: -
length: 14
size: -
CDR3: CASSPYDLLGEQFF
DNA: TGTGCCAGCTCACCATACGACCTACTAGGGGAGCAGTTCTTC

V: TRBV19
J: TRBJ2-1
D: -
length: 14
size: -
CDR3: CASTKEGSYNEQFF
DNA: TGTGCCAGTACAAAGGAGGGGTCCTACAATGAGCAGTTCTTC

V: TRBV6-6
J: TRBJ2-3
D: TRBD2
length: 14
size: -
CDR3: CASRELAGEDTQYF
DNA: TGTGCCAGCAGAGAGCTAGCGGGAGAAGATACGCAGTATTTT

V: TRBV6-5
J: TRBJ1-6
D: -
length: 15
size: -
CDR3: CASSPPSGPNSPLHF
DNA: TGTGCCAGCAGCCCCCCGAGCGGTCCCAATTCACCCCTCCACTTT

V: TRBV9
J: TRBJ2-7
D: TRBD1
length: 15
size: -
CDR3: CASSVTGTDDYEQYF
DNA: TGTGCCAGCAGCGTTACCGGGACAGATGATTACGAGCAGTACTTC

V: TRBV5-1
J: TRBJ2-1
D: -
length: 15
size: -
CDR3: CASSPGGSDYNEQFF
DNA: TGCGCCAGCAGCCCAGGGGGGAGCGACTACAATGAGCAGTTCTTC

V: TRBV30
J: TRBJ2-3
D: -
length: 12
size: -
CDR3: CAWGWGADTQYF
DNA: TGTGCCTGGGGATGGGGGGCAGATACGCAGTATTTT

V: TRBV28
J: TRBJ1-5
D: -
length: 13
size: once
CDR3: CASSPATDQPQHF
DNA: TGTGCCAGCAGCCCTGCAACGGATCAGCCCCAGCATTTT

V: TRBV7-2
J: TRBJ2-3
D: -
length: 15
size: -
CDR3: CASSLDSVGTDTQYF
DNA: TGTGCCAGCAGCTTAGACAGTGTGGGCACAGATACGCAGTATTTT

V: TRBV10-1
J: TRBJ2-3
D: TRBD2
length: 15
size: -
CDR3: CASSRRAGIHDTQYF
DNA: TGCGCCAGCAGCCGAAGAGCGGGAATACATGATACGCAGTATTTT

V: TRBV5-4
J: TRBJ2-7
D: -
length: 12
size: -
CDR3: CASSWGKYEQYF
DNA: TGTGCCAGCAGCTGGGGGAAGTACGAGCAGTACTTC

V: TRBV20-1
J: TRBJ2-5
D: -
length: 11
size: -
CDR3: CSETKQETQYF
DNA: TGCAGTGAGACTAAACAAGAGACCCAGTACTTC

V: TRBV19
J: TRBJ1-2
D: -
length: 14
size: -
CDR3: CASSMGRDRGGYTF
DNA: TGTGCCAGTAGTATGGGGCGGGACCGAGGAGGCTACACCTTC

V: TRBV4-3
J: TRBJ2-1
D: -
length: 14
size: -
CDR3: CASSPSTLYNEQFF
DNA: TGCGCCAGCAGCCCCTCGACCCTGTACAATGAGCAGTTCTTC

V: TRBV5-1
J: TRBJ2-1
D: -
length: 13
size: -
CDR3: CASSLGVYNEQFF
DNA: TGCGCCAGCAGCTTGGGAGTATACAATGAGCAGTTCTTC

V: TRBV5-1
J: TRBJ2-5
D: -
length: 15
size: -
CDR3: CASSIRDPLQETQYF
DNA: TGCGCCAGCAGCATCCGGGACCCGCTCCAAGAGACCCAGTACTTC

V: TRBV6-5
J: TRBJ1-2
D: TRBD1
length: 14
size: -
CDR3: CASKKTGASYGYTF
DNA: TGTGCCAGCAAAAAGACAGGGGCGAGCTATGGCTACACCTTC

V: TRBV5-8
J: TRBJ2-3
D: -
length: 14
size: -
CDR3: CASSFRGLGDTQYF
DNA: TGTGCCAGCAGCTTTAGAGGCTTGGGAGATACGCAGTATTTT

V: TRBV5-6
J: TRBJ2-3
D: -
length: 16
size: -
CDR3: CASSYLGVSGWDTQYF
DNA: TGTGCCAGCAGCTACCTTGGGGTATCGGGATGGGATACGCAGTATTTT

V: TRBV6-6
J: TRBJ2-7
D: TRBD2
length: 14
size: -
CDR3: CASRLSGSRYEQYF
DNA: TGTGCCAGCAGACTTAGCGGGAGTAGATACGAGCAGTACTTC

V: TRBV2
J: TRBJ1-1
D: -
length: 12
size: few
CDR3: CASSIQGTEAFF
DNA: TGTGCCAGCAGTATACAGGGCACTGAAGCTTTCTTT

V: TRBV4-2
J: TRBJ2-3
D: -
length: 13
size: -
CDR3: CASSHKFADTQYF
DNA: TGTGCCAGCAGCCACAAGTTCGCCGATACGCAGTATTTT

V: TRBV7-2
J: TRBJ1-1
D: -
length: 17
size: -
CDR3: CASSPHLPRTANTEAFF
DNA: TGTGCCAGCAGCCCGCACCTCCCCCGGACAGCTAACACTGAAGCTTTCTTT

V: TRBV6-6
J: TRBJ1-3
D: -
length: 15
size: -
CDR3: CASSPRTALGNTIYF
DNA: TGTGCCAGCAGTCCTCGGACAGCGCTGGGAAACACCATATATTTT

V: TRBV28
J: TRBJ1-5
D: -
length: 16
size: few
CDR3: CAVNPRGAYSNQPQHF
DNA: TGTGCCGTTAATCCCAGGGGAGCTTATAGCAATCAGCCCCAGCATTTT

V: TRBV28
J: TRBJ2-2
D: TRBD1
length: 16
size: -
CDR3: CASSAPGTGLPGELFF
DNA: TGTGCCAGCAGTGCCCCCGGGACAGGGCTCCCCGGGGAGCTGTTTTTT

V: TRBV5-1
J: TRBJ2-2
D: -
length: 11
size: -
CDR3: CASSAQMELFF
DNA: TGCGCCAGCAGCGCACAGATGGAGCTGTTTTTT

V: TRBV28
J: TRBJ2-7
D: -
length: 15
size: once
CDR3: CASSPTGPRTYEQYF
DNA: TGTGCCAGCAGCCCTACAGGGCCACGAACCTACGAGCAGTACTTC

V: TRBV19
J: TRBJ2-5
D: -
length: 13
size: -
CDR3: CASSIQGRETQYF
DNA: TGTGCCAGTAGTATCCAGGGGCGAGAGACCCAGTACTTC

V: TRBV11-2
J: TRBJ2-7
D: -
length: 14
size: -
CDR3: CASSLRDTYYEQYF
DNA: TGTGCCAGCAGCTTACGAGACACTTACTACGAGCAGTACTTC

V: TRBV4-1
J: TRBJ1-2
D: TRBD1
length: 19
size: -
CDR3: CASSQDSLERYRGFGGYTF
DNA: TGCGCCAGCAGCCAAGATAGTCTCGAACGATACAGGGGGTTTGGTGGCTACACCTTC

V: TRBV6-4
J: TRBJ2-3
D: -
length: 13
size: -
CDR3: CASSTTLTDTQYF
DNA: TGTGCCAGCAGTACGACCCTCACAGATACGCAGTATTTT

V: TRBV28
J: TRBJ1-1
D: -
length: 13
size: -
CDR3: CASSWAVNTEAFF
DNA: TGTGCCAGCAGTTGGGCGGTGAACACTGAAGCTTTCTTT

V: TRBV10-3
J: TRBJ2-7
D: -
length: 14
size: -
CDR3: CAIGREETSYEQYF
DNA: TGTGCCATCGGAAGGGAGGAGACCTCCTACGAGCAGTACTTC

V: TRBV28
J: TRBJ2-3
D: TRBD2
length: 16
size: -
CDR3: CASSSPVAGGLDTQYF
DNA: TGTGCCAGCAGTTCCCCAGTGGCGGGAGGGTTAGATACGCAGTATTTT

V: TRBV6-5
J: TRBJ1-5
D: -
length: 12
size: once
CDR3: CASGPARQPQHF
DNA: TGTGCCAGCGGGCCAGCTCGCCAGCCCCAGCATTTT

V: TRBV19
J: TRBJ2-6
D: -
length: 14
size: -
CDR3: CASKDPSGANVLTF
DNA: TGTGCCAGTAAGGATCCCTCTGGGGCCAACGTCCTGACTTTC

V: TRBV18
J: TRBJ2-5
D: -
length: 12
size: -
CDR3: CASSATQETQYF
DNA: TGTGCCAGCTCAGCCACTCAAGAGACCCAGTACTTC

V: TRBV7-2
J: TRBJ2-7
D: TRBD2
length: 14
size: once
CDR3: CASSPLGGYYEQYF
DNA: TGTGCCAGCAGTCCCCTGGGGGGGTACTACGAGCAGTACTTC

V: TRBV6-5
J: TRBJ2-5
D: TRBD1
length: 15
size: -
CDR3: CASSSLTGSQETQYF
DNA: TGTGCCAGCAGTTCTCTGACAGGGAGCCAAGAGACCCAGTACTTC

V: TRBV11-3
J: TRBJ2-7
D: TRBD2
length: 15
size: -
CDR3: CASSLSSGRAYEQYF
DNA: TGTGCCAGCAGCTTATCGAGCGGGAGGGCCTACGAGCAGTACTTC

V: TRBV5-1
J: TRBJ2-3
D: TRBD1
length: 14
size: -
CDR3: CASSSDRGTDTQYF
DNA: TGCGCCAGCAGCTCGGACAGGGGTACAGATACGCAGTATTTT

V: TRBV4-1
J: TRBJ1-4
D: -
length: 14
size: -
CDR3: CASSQGEGKGKLFF
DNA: TGCGCCAGCAGCCAAGGCGAGGGAAAGGGAAAACTGTTTTTT

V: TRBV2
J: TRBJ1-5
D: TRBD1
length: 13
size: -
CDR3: CASRQGGGQPQHF
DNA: TGTGCCAGCAGGCAGGGGGGCGGTCAGCCCCAGCATTTT

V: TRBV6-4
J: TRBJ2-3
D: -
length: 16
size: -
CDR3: CASSDSGSGTTDTQYF
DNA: TGTGCCAGCAGTGACTCGGGAAGTGGGACCACGGATACGCAGTATTTT

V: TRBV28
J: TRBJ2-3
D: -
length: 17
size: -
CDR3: CASSVRQLGWGTDTQYF
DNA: TGTGCCAGCAGTGTACGACAACTAGGGTGGGGCACAGATACGCAGTATTTT

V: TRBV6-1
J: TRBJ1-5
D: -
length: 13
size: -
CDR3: CASSEGGNQPQHF
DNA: TGTGCCAGCAGTGAAGGGGGGAATCAGCCCCAGCATTTT